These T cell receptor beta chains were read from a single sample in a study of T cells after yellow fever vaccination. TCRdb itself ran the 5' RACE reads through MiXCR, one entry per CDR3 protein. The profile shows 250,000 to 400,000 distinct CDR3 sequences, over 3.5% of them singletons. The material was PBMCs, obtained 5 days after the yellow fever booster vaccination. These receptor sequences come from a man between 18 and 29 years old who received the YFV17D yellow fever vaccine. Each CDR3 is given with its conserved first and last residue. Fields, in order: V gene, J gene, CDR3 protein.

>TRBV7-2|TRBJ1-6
CASSSIGASLESPLHF
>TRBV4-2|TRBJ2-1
CASSQDTGESYNEQFF
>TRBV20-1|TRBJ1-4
CSATPSGTGVRKLFF
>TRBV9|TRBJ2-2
CASSVDLAGAGELFF
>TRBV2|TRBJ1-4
CASSVEVVGREKLFF
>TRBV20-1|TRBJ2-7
CSAQGVTSEQYF
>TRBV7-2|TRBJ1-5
CASSFSPFSQPQHF
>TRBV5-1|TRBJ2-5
CASSLGHREETQYF
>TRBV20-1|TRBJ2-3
CRGTSGGADTQYF
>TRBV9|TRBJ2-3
CASSVAPGRNTDTQYF
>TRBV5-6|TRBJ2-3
CASSTEDTQYF
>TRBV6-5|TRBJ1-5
CASSPDWNQPQHF
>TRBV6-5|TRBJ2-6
CASSPGQGNSGANVLTF
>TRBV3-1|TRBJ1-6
CASSQGEYSPLHF
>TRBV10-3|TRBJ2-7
CAISEPIDRVGEQYF
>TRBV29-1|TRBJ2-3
CSVESGPGLGTDTQYF
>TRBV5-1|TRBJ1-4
CASSTRTGNEKLFF
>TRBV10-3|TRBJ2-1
CAISESQNNEQFF
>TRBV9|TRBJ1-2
CASSESLIQGYTF
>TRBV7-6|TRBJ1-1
CASSLDGRGRTEAFF
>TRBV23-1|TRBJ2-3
CASSSEIGGTDTQYF
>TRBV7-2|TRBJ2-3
CASSSNRGDTQYF
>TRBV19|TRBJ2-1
CASSIAQSSYNEQFF
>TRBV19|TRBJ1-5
CASSTLGTGGNQPQHF
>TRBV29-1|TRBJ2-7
CSVVGGGHQSSYEQYF
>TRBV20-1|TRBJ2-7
CSAETGLGGEQYF
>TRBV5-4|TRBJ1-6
CASSFNRDSPLHF
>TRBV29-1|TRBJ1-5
CSVAAEGYQPQHF
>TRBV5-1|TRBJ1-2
CASSLTGAVVYGYTF
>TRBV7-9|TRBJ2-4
CASSLLAGVAKNIQYF
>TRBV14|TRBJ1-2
CASSPHGTDGGYTF
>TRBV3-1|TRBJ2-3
CASSQGPGLAGDRTDTQYF
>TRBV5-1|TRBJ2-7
CASSLGDRFNEQYF
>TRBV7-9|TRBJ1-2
CASSLATENYGYTF
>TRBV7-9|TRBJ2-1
CASSLALAGGPSSYNEQFF
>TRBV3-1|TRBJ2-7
CASSESLNEQYF
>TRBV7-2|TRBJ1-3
CASSLARYGNTIYF
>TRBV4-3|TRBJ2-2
CASSPRRGGLDTGELFF
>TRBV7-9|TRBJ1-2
CASSLGGQADYGYTF
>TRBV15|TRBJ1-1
CATSRDRSGGSEAFF
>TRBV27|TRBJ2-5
CASSLYGGLETQYF
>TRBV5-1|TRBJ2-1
CASSFELARYNEQFF
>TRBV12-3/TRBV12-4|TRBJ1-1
CASSRAQRDRTEAFF
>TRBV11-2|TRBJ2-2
CASRRLKGGRTGELFF
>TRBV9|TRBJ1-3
CASSVATRDTIYF
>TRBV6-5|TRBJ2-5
CASSFGPEGPQETQYF
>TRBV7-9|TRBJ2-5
CASSSWTSGGKETQYF
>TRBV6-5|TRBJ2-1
CASSYTCGIYNEQFF
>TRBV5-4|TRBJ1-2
CASSLWRVGDYGYTF
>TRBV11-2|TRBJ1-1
CASSLDQGFTEAFF
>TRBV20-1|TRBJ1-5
CSARDPGLGDQPQHF
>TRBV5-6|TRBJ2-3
CASSDRDSYTDTQYF
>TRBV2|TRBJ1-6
CASRPQRAENSPLHF
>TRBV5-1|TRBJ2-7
CASSLEVATYEQYF
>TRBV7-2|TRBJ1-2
CASSLQPGYGYTF